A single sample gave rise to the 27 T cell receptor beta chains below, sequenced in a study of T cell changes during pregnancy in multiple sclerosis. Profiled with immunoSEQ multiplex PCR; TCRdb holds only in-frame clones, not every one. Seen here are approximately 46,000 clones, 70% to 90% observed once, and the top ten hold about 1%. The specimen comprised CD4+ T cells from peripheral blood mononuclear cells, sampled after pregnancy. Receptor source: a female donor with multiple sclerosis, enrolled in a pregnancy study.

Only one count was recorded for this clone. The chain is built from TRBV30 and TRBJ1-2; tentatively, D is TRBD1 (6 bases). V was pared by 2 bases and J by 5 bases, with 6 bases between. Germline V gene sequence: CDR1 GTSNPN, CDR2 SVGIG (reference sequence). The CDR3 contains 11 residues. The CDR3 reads CAWSTGYGYTF. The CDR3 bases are TGTGCCTGGAGTACAGGGTATGGCTACACCTTC.

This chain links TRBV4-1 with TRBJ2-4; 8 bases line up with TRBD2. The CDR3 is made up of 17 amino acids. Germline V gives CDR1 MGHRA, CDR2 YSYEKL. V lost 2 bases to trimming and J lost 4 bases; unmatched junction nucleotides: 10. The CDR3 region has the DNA TGCGCCAGCAGCCAAATCCCGGGACTAGGGGTGAAAAACATTCAGTACTTC. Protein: CASSQIPGLGVKNIQYF.

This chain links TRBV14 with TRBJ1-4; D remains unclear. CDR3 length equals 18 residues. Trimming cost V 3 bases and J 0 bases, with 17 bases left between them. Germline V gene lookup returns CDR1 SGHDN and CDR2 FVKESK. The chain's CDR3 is CASSQIEFYPSTNEKLFF. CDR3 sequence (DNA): TGTGCCAGCAGCCAGATCGAGTTCTATCCTTCAACTAATGAAAAACTGTTTTTT.

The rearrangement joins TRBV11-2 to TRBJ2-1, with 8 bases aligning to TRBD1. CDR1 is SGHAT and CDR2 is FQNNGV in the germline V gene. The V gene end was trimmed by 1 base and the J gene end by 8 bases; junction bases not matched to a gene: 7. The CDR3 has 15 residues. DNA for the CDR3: TGTGCCAGCAGCTTAGGGCCAGGGGGCGAGTATGAGCAGTTCTTC. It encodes CASSLGPGGEYEQFF.

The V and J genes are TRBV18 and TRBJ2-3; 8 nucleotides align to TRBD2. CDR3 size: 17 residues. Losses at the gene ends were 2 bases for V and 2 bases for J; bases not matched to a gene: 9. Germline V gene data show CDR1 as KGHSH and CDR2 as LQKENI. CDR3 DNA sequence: TGTGCCAGCTCACCAGCGGGAGGTACAAGTATCACAGATACGCAGTATTTT. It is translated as CASSPAGGTSITDTQYF.

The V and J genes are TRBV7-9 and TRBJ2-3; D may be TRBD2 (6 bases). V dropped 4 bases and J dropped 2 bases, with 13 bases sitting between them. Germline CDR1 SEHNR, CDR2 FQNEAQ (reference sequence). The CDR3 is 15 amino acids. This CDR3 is CASSSSRGLTDTQYF. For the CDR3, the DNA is TGTGCCAGCAGCTCCTCAAGGGGACTCACAGATACGCAGTATTTT.

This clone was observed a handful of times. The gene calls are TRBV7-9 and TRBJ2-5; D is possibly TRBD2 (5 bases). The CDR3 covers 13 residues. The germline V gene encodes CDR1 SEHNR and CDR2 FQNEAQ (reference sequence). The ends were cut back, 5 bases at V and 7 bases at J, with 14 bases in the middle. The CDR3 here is CASSLEEIGTQYF. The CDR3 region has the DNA TGTGCCAGCAGCCTGGAGGAGATCGGGACCCAGTACTTC.

CDR3 residues: CASSVTGFSGNTIYF. CDR3 coding DNA: TGCGCCAGCAGCGTAACAGGGTTCTCTGGAAACACCATATATTTT. The genes are TRBV5-1 and TRBJ1-3, with D possibly TRBD1 on 6 matching bases. The V end was cut by 4 bases, the J end by 0 bases, with 11 bases between. The CDR3 runs to 15 residues. The germline gives CDR1 SGHRS, CDR2 YFSETQ. Together with reference TRBV5-1 and TRBJ1-3, the CDR3 gives the full variable domain: KAGVTQTPRYLIKTRGQQVTLSCSPISGHRSVSWYQQTPGQGLQFLFEYFSETQRNKGNFPGRFSGRQFSNSRSEMNVSTLELGDSALYLCASSVTGFSGNTIYFGEGSWLTVV.

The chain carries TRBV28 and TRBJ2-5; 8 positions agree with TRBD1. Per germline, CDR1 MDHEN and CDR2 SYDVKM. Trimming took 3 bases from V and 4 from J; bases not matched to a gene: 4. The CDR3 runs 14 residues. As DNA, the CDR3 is TGTGCCAGCAGTTTTCGGCAGGGGGCAGAGACCCAGTACTTC. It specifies CASSFRQGAETQYF.

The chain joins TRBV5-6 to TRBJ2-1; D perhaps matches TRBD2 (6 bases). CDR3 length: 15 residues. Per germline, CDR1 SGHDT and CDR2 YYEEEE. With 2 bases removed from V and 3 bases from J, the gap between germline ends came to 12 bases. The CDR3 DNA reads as TGTGCCAGCAGCTTTTGGAGGGCGAACTACAATGAGCAGTTCTTC. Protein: CASSFWRANYNEQFF.

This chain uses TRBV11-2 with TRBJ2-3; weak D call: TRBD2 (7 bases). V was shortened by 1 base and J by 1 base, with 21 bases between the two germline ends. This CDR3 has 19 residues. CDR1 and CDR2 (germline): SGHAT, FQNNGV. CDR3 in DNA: TGTGCCAGCAGCTTAGTCCCCTCTCGGGGGGCGCAGGGCACAGATACGCAGTATTTT. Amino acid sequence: CASSLVPSRGAQGTDTQYF.

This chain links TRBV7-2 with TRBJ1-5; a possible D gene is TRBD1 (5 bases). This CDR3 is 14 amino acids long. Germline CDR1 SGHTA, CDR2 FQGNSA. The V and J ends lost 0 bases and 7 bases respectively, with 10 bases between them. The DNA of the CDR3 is TGTGCCAGCAGCTTAGCTCCGGAGGGGCAGCCCCAGCATTTT. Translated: CASSLAPEGQPQHF.

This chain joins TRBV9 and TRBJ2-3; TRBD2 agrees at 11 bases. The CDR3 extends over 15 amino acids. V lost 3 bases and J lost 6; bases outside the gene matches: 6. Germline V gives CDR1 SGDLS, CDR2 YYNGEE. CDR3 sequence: CASSAPLAGGDTQYF. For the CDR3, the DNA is TGTGCCAGCAGCGCCCCTCTAGCGGGGGGCGATACGCAGTATTTT.

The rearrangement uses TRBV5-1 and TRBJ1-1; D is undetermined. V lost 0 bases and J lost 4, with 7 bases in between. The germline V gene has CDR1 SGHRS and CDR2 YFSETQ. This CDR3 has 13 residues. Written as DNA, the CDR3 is TGCGCCAGCAGCTTGGGCACAGTCACTGAAGCTTTCTTT. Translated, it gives CASSLGTVTEAFF.

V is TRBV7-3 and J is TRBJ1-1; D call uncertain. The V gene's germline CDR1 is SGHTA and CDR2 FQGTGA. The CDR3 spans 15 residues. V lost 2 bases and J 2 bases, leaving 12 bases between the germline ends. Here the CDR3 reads CASSLDGPDNTEAFF. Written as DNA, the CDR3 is TGTGCCAGCAGCTTAGATGGTCCAGATAACACTGAAGCTTTCTTT.

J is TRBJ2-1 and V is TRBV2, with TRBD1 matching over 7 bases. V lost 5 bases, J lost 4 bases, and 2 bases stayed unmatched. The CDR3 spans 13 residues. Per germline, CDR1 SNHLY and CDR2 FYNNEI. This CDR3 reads CASSWDRYNEQFF. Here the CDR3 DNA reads TGTGCCAGCAGTTGGGACAGATACAATGAGCAGTTCTTC. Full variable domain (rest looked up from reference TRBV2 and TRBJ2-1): EPEVTQTPSHQVTQMGQEVILRCVPISNHLYFYWYRQILGQKVEFLVSFYNNEISEKSEIFDDQFSVERPDGSNFTLKIRSTKLEDSAMYFCASSWDRYNEQFFGPGTRLTVL.

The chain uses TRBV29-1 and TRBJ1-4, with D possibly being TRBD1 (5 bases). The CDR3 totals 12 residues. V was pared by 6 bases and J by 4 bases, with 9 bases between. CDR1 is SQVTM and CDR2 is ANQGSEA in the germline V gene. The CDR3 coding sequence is TGCAGCGTCAGGGCAAGTAATGAAAAACTGTTTTTT. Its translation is CSVRASNEKLFF.

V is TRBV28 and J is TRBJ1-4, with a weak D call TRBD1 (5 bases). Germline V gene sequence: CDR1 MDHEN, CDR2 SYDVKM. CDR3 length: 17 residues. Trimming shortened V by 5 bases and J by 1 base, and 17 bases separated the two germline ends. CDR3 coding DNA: TGTGCCAGCAGTGCATCCTGGGGGGGAGTAACTAATGAAAAACTGTTTTTT. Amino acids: CASSASWGGVTNEKLFF.

The CDR3 region is CASSQTTGAAYGYTF. The CDR3 nucleotides are TGTGCCAGCAGTCAAACGACGGGAGCAGCGTATGGCTACACCTTC. The chain links TRBV27 to TRBJ1-2; D unresolved. The CDR3 consists of 15 residues. The V gene lost 5 bases and the J gene lost 5 bases, with 18 bases spanning the gap. Germline CDR1 and CDR2: MNHEY and SMNVEV (reference sequence).

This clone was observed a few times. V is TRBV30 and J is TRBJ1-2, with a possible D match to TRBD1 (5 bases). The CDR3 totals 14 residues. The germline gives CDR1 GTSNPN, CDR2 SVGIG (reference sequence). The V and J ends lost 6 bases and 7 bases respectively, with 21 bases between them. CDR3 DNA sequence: TGTGCCTGCCCCAGTGGAGGGGTGAGTCTTGGCTACACCTTC. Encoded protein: CACPSGGVSLGYTF.

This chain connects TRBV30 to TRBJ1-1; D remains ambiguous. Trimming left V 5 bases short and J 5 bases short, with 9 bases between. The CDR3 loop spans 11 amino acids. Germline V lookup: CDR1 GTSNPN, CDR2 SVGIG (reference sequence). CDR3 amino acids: CAWAPRTEAFF. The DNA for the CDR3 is TGTGCCTGGGCCCCCAGGACTGAAGCTTTCTTT.

CDR3 DNA sequence: TGCGCCAGCAGCCCCGGGAGGTGGTACGAGCAGTACTTC. This encodes CASSPGRWYEQYF. The chain is built from TRBV5-1 and TRBJ2-7; 7 bases fit TRBD2. Germline V gene data show CDR1 as SGHRS and CDR2 as YFSETQ. This CDR3 region has 13 residues. The junction had 5 bases not matched to a gene; V was cut back by 4 bases and J by 4 bases.

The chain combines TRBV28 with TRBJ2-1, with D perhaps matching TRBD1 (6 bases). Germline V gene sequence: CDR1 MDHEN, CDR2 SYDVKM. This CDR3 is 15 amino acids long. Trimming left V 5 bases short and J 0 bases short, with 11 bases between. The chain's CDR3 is CASSPWTDSYNEQFF. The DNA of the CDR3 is TGTGCCAGCAGTCCTTGGACAGACTCCTACAATGAGCAGTTCTTC. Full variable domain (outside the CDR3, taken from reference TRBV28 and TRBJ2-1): DVKVTQSSRYLVKRTGEKVFLECVQDMDHENMFWYRQDPGLGLRLIYFSYDVKMKEKGDIPEGYSVSREKKERFSLILESASTNQTSMYLCASSPWTDSYNEQFFGPGTRLTVL.

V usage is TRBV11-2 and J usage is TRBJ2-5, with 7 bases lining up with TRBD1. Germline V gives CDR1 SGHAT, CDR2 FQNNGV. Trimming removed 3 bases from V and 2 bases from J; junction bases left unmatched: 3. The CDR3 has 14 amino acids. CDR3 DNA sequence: TGTGCCAGCAGCTTTGACAGGGCTCAAGAGACCCAGTACTTC. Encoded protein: CASSFDRAQETQYF.

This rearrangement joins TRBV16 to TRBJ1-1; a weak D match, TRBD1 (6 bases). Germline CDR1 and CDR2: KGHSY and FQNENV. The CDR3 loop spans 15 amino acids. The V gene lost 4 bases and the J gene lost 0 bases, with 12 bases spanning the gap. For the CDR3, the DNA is TGTGCCAGCAGCCCGACCCAGGGGTTGAACACTGAAGCTTTCTTT. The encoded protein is CASSPTQGLNTEAFF.

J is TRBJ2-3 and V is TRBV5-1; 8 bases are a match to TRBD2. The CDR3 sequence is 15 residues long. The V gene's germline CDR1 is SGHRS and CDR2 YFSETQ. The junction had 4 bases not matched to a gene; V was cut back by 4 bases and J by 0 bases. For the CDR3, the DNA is TGCGCCAGCAGCCTTAGCGGGGATAGCACAGATACGCAGTATTTT. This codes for CASSLSGDSTDTQYF. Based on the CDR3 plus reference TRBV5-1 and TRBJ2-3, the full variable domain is KAGVTQTPRYLIKTRGQQVTLSCSPISGHRSVSWYQQTPGQGLQFLFEYFSETQRNKGNFPGRFSGRQFSNSRSEMNVSTLELGDSALYLCASSLSGDSTDTQYFGPGTRLTVL.

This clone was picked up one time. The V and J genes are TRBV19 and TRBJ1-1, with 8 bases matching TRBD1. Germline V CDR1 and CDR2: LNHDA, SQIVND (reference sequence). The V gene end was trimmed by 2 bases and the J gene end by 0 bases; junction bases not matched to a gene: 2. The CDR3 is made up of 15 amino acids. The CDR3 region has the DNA TGTGCCAGTAGTATACAGGGGGCACTGAACACTGAAGCTTTCTTT. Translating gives CASSIQGALNTEAFF. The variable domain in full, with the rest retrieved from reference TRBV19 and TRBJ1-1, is DGGITQSPKYLFRKEGQNVTLSCEQNLNHDAMYWYRQDPGQGLRLIYYSQIVNDFQKGDIAEGYSVSREKKESFPLTVTSAQKNPTAFYLCASSIQGALNTEAFFGQGTRLTVV.